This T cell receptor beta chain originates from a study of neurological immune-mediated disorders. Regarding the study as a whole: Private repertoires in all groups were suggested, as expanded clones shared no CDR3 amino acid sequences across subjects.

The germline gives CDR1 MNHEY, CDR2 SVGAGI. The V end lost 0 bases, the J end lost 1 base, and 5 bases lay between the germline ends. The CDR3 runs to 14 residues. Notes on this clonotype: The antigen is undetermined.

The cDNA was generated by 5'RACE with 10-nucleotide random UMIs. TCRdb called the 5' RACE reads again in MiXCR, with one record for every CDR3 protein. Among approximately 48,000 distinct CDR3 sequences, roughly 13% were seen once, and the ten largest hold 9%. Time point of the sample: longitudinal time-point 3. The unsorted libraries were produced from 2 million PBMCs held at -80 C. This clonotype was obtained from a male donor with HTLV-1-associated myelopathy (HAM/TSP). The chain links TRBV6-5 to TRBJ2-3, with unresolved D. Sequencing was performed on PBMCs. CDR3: CASSYSEGTDTQYF. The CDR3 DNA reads TGTGCCAGCAGTTACTCTGAGGGCACAGATACGCAGTATTTT.